The 8 T cell receptor beta chains listed next were all sequenced from one sample in a study of blood T cell repertoires in COVID-19. Assay: immunoSEQ multiplex PCR; the TCRdb copy retains only in-frame clones and omits some. The sample shows 500,000 or so clones, around 87% of them seen only once. Source material: PBMCs or T cells enriched from blood (not recorded which). These TCRs come from a woman aged 18-29 years who had recovered from COVID-19.

The rearrangement joins TRBV5-6 to TRBJ2-2; 7 bases are a match to TRBD1. CDR3 length: 16 residues. Losses at the gene ends were 1 base for V and 2 bases for J; bases not matched to a gene: 5. Germline CDR1 is SGHDT and CDR2 is YYEEEE. The CDR3 protein is CASSLTRDRNTGELFF. In DNA form, the CDR3 reads TGTGCCAGCAGCTTGACAAGGGACAGAAACACCGGGGAGCTGTTTTTT.

The chain links TRBV14 to TRBJ2-3; no clear D. The CDR3 consists of 11 residues. Germline lookup yields CDR1 SGHDN and CDR2 FVKESK. V gave up 7 bases and J gave up 6 bases, with 8 bases separating them. The CDR3 DNA sequence: TGTGCCAGCACCAACGGGGATACGCAGTATTTT. This gives the protein CASTNGDTQYF.

This rearrangement joins TRBV28 to TRBJ1-4, with 8 bases that match TRBD1. Looked up from germline, CDR1 is MDHEN and CDR2 is SYDVKM. The CDR3 is 13 residues long. The trim removed 5 bases at V and 8 bases at J, leaving 4 bases unmatched. CDR3 in amino acids: CASSMTGEEKLFF. The CDR3 DNA follows: TGTGCCAGCAGTATGACAGGGGAAGAAAAACTGTTTTTT.

This clone has more than one count but fewer than ten. The chain is built from TRBV10-3 and TRBJ1-2; the D gene is possibly TRBD1 (6 bases). The V and J ends lost 4 bases and 4 bases respectively, with 16 bases between them. From germline, CDR1 is ENHRY and CDR2 SYGVKD. The length of the CDR3 is 15 residues. The CDR3 protein is CAISVNPGELYGYTF. Written as DNA, the CDR3 is TGTGCCATCAGTGTAAACCCAGGGGAACTCTATGGCTACACCTTC.

The chain carries TRBV5-7 and TRBJ1-5; 8 bases are a match to TRBD1. TRBV5-7 is recorded as an ORF, its role being uncertain. J was trimmed by 3 bases and V by 10 bases; bases with no gene match: 15. The CDR3 consists of 16 residues. The CDR3 sequence is CARQSGTGDVNQPQHF. CDR3 nucleotide sequence: TGTGCCCGACAGTCCGGGACAGGAGATGTCAATCAGCCCCAGCATTTT.

V usage is TRBV19 and J usage is TRBJ1-2; D is ambiguous. CDR1 is LNHDA and CDR2 is SQIVND in the germline V gene (reference sequence). The CDR3 totals 11 residues. V lost 5 bases and J 6 bases, leaving 7 bases between the germline ends. CDR3 amino acids: CASSFLDGYTF. The CDR3 nucleotides are TGTGCCAGTAGTTTCCTTGATGGCTACACCTTC. Together with reference TRBV19 and TRBJ1-2, the CDR3 gives the full variable domain: DGGITQSPKYLFRKEGQNVTLSCEQNLNHDAMYWYRQDPGQGLRLIYYSQIVNDFQKGDIAEGYSVSREKKESFPLTVTSAQKNPTAFYLCASSFLDGYTFGSGTRLTVV.

This clone appeared a single time. Other nucleotide sequences from this sample produce the same CDR3. The V and J genes are TRBV5-1 and TRBJ1-5; D call uncertain. From germline, CDR1 is SGHRS and CDR2 YFSETQ. Trimming removed 1 base from V and 4 bases from J, with 6 bases in between. The CDR3 has 13 residues. In DNA, the CDR3 is TGCGCCAGCAGCTTGTCGGGAAATCAGCCCCAGCATTTT. It yields the protein CASSLSGNQPQHF.

The gene calls are TRBV7-2 and TRBJ1-3; 9 bases align to TRBD1. V lost 1 base and J lost 3; bases outside the gene matches: 7. CDR3 length: 17 residues. Germline values: CDR1 SGHTA, CDR2 FQGNSA. CDR3 sequence (DNA): TGTGCCAGCAGCTTAGAAAACAGGGGGCTGTATGGAAACACCATATATTTT. Amino acids: CASSLENRGLYGNTIYF.